The clone carrying this T cell receptor (beta chain) has only a few counts. Its antigen is still unknown. Stated time point: sample taken at primary tumor resection. Researchers sequenced whole RNA taken from tumor, nontumor lung or frozen PBMC without sorting. The sample originates from a study of spatial heterogeneity in lung cancer. For the study at large: The study consistently detected more beta-chain than alpha-chain sequences. A T cell module score from matched bulk RNA-seq correlated strongly with TCR transcript counts in tumor regions.

TCRdb called the 5' RACE reads again in MiXCR, with one record for every CDR3 protein. The sample has 20,000 to 25,000 distinct CDR3 sequences, roughly 15% seen once. CDR3 length: 9 residues. Germline V gene data show CDR1 as SNHLY and CDR2 as FYNNEI. The V end was cut by 7 bases, the J end by 4 bases, with 0 bases between. Study-wide findings and caveats: Tumor mutation counts were tracked by expanded intratumoral alpha and beta TCR counts.

The chain is built from TRBV2 and TRBJ2-3; D remains ambiguous. This receptor was identified in a female donor with early-stage non-small cell lung cancer. The starting material was lung tumor tissue, obtained at surgery. CDR3 sequence (DNA): TGTGCCAGCACAGATACGCAGTATTTT. It encodes CASTDTQYF.